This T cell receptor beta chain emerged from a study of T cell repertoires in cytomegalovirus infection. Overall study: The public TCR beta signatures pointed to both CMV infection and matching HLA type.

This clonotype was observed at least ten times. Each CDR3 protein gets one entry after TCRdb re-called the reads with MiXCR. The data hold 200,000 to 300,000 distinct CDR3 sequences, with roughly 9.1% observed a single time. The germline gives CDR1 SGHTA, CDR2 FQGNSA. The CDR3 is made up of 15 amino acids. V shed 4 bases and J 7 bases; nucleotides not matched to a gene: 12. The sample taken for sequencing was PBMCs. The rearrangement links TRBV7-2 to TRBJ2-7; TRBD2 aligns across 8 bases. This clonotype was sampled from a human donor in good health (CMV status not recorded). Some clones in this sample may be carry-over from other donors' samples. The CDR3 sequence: CASSSLVTSVSEQYF. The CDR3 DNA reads TGTGCCAGCAGCTCTCTGGTGACTAGCGTGAGTGAGCAGTACTTC. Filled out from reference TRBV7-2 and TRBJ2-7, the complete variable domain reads GAGVSQSPSNKVTEKGKDVELRCDPISGHTALYWYRQSLGQGLEFLIYFQGNSAPDKSGLPSDRFSAERTGGSVSTLTIQRTQQEDSAVYLCASSSLVTSVSEQYFGPGTRLTVT.